The subject of this entry is one T cell receptor (beta chain). Its target is unknown. A single record per CDR3 protein comes from TCRdb applying MiXCR to the reads. The profile shows about 100,000 distinct CDR3 sequences, less than 25% of them singletons. This record belongs to a study of T cell repertoires in cytomegalovirus infection. Study-wide results and caveats: There were carriers of CMV plus the relevant HLA, and cumulative public TCR beta family frequency identified them. HLA-C-restricted CMV-specific TCR beta clonotypes prevailed in the ex vivo response.

V lost 3 bases and J lost 4, with 7 bases in between. Germline V gene data show CDR1 as SGHDN and CDR2 as FVKESK. The CDR3 consists of 12 residues. The sequence came from a human donor in good health (CMV status not recorded). Some clones in this sample may be carry-over from other donors' samples. The V call is TRBV14, the J call TRBJ2-7, with unresolved D. The sample was CD8+ T cells from PBMCs. CDR3: CASSHSRYEQYF. The CDR3, as DNA: TGTGCCAGCAGCCACTCTAGGTACGAGCAGTACTTC.